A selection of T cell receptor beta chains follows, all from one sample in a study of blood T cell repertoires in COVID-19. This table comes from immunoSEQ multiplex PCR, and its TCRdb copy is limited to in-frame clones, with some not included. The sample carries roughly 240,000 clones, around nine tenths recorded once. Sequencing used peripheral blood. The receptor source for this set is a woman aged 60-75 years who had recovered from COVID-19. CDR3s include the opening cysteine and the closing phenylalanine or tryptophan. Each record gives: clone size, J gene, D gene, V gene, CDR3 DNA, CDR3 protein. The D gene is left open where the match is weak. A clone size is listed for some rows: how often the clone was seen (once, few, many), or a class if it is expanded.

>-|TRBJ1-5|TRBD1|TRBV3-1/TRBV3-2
TGTGCCAGCAGCCAAGGGGGACAGGGGGCGGGTTTTCCCCAGCATTTT
CASSQGGQGAGFPQHF
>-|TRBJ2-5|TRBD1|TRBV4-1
TGCGCCAGCAGCCAATTCGGACAGGGGGTTGGGACCCAGTACTTC
CASSQFGQGVGTQYF
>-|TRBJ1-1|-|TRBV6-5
TGTGCCAGCAGTTACGGAGGGGTCAGGATGAACACTGAAGCTTTCTTT
CASSYGGVRMNTEAFF
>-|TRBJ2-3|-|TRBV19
TGTGCCAGTAGTATAGGTTCGGGGAGCACAGATACGCAGTATTTT
CASSIGSGSTDTQYF
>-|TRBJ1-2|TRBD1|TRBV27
TGTGCCAGCAGTCCCCCGGGACAGATCTATGGCTACACCTTC
CASSPPGQIYGYTF
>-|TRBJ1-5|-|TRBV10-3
TGTGCCATCAGTGAGAGACAGAGTAGCAATCAGCCCCAGCATTTT
CAISERQSSNQPQHF
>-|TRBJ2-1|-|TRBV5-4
TGTGCCAGCAGCTTGGGGCAAACCTCCTACAATGAGCAGTTCTTC
CASSLGQTSYNEQFF
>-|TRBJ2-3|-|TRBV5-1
TGCGCCAGCAGCTTGCTAGTCTCATCGGATACGCAGTATTTT
CASSLLVSSDTQYF
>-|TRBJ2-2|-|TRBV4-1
TGCGCCAGCAGCCCGGGTAGGAACACCGGGGAGCTGTTTTTT
CASSPGRNTGELFF
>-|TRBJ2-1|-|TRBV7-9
TGTGCCAGCAGCTTAGTTATAGGGAGGCAGACCCACGAGCAGTTCTTC
CASSLVIGRQTHEQFF
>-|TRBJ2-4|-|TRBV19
TGTGCCAGTAGTCCCAGGACCCAGGGAATAGCCAAAAACATTCAGTACTTC
CASSPRTQGIAKNIQYF
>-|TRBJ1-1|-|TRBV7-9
TGTGCCAGCAGCTTAGGTAATGGCCCTGAAGCTTTCTTT
CASSLGNGPEAFF
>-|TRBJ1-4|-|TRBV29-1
TGCAGCGTTTCCGAGACGGGAACAACTAATGAAAAACTGTTTTTT
CSVSETGTTNEKLFF
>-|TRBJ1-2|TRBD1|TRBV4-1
TGCGCCAGCAGCCAAAGCGAGGACAGGGGCTATGGCTACACCTTC
CASSQSEDRGYGYTF
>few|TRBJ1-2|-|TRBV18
TGTGCCAGCTCACCAGACAGGATAAGTGGCTACACCTTC
CASSPDRISGYTF
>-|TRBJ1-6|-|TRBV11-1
TGTGCCAGCAGCTTAACGACAGTTTATAATTCACCCCTCCACTTT
CASSLTTVYNSPLHF
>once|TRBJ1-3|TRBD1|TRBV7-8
TGTGCCAGCAGCTTAGGACTGACAGGGATCTTTGGAAACACCATATATTTT
CASSLGLTGIFGNTIYF
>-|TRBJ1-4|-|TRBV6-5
TGTGCCAGCAGCCGAAACAGGGAAAAACTGTTTTTT
CASSRNREKLFF
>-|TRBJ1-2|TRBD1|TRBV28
TGTGCCAGCAGTTCCCAAAGGACAGGGCCCCGCACCTTC
CASSSQRTGPRTF
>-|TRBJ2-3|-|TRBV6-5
TGTGCCAGCAGTTACGAGATGCAGGGGATGGGCGATACGCAGTATTTT
CASSYEMQGMGDTQYF
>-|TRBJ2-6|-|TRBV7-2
TGTGCCAGCACTACCAGAGGGGGGGCTGGGGCCAACGTCCTGACTTTC
CASTTRGGAGANVLTF
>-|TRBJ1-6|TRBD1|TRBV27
TGTGCCAGCAGCTCCCGGACAGGGAGTAATTCACCCCTCCACTTT
CASSSRTGSNSPLHF
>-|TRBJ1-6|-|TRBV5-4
TGTGCCAGCAGCTTAAGGACTCAGAGCTCCTATAATTCACCCCTCCACTTT
CASSLRTQSSYNSPLHF
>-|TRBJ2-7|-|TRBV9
TGTGCCAGCAGCGTAGGGCACGGGTCTGGCGACGAGCAGTACTTC
CASSVGHGSGDEQYF
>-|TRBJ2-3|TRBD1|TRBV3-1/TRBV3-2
TGTGCCAGCAGCCCGCCGGGACAGGGTGACCAAGATACGCAGTATTTT
CASSPPGQGDQDTQYF
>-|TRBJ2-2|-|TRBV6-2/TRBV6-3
TGTGCCAGCAGTTACTACAGGGATAACACCGGGGAGCTGTTTTTT
CASSYYRDNTGELFF
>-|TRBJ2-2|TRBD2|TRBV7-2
TGTGCAGGAGCGGGGGCTTCCTACACCGGGGAGCTGTTTTTT
CAGAGASYTGELFF
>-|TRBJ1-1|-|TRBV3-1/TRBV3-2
TGTGCCAGCAGCCAGGGCGAGAACACTGAAGCTTTCTTT
CASSQGENTEAFF
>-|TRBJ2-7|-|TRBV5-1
TGCGCCAGCAGCTTGGTCCCAGGGCAACACGAGCAGTACTTC
CASSLVPGQHEQYF
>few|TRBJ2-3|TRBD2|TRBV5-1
TGCGCCAGCAGCTTGGCCGGCGGGACTAGCGGTGCAGATACGCAGTATTTT
CASSLAGGTSGADTQYF
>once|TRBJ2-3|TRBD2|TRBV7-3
TGTGCCAGCAGCGTAAAGCGGGGGGGCACAGATACGCAGTATTTT
CASSVKRGGTDTQYF
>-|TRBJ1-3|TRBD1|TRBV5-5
TGTGCCAGCAGCTGGAGGTTGGGACAGGACTCTGGAAACACCATATATTTT
CASSWRLGQDSGNTIYF
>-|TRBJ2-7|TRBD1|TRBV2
TGTGCCAGCAGCCAGGACAGGGAGGAGCAGTACTTC
CASSQDREEQYF
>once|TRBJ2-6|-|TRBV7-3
TGTGCCAGCAGCTCCGTGTCAGCTGGGGCCAACGTCCTGACTTTC
CASSSVSAGANVLTF
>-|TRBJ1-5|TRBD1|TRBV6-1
TGTGCCAGCAGTGACCAGGGGGCGCCGAGTCAGCCCCAGCATTTT
CASSDQGAPSQPQHF
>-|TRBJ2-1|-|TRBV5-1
TGCGCCAGCAGCTCGACTGGGGGCCTCTACAATGAGCAGTTCTTC
CASSSTGGLYNEQFF
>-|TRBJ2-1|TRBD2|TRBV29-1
TGCAGCGTTGTTGGACTAGCGGGGGCAAACTCCTACAATGAGCAGTTCTTC
CSVVGLAGANSYNEQFF
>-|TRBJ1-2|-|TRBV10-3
TGTGCCATGACGATAGAACAGGACTATGGCTACACCTTC
CAMTIEQDYGYTF
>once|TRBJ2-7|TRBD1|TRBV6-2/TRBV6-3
TGTGCCAGCAGTACCGGCGGGACAGGGGGTCTATACGAGCAGTACTTC
CASSTGGTGGLYEQYF
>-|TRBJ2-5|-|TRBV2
TGTGCCAGCAGACGCGCGGTGGGGAGTAACCAAGAGACCCAGTACTTC
CASRRAVGSNQETQYF
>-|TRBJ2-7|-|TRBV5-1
TGCGCCAGCAGCTTGTGGAGGGGGCGCTCCGGCTACGAGCAGTACTTC
CASSLWRGRSGYEQYF
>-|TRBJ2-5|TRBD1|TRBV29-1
TGCAGCGTCGGGACAGGGGAGGGGACCCAGTACTTC
CSVGTGEGTQYF
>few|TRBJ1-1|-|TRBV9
TGTGCCAGCAGCGTAGGGACATCAAACACTGAAGCTTTCTTT
CASSVGTSNTEAFF
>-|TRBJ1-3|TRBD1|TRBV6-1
TGTGCCAGCAGTGAACAGCCTATGACAGGGTCCTCTTCTGGAAACACCATATATTTT
CASSEQPMTGSSSGNTIYF
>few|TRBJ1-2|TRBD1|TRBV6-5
TGTGCCAGCAGTTACTCGACAGGGGGAGGCTACACCTTC
CASSYSTGGGYTF
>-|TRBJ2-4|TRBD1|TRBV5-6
TGTGCCAGCAGCTTGGAGCTAGGGACAGGGGGGAAAAACATTCAGTACTTC
CASSLELGTGGKNIQYF
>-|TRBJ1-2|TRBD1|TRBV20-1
TGCAGTGCTAGTCGACAGGGGGCAGGCTACACCTTC
CSASRQGAGYTF
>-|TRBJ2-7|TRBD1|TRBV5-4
TGTGCCAGCAGCCGGGACAGACAGTGGCAGTACTTC
CASSRDRQWQYF
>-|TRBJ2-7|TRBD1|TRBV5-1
TGCGCCAGCAGCCATGGACAGGGCATGTACGAGCAGTACTTC
CASSHGQGMYEQYF
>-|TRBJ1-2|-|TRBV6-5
TGTGCCAGCAGTTATCTCTCGGGGGGTAGTGGCTACACCTTC
CASSYLSGGSGYTF
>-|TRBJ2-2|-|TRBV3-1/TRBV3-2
TGTGCCAGCAGCCAAATCGGGGGTGCCCGGGAGCTGTTTTTT
CASSQIGGARELFF
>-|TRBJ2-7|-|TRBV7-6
TGTGCCAGCAGCCTACGTACAGGAACCCTCTACGAGCAGTACTTC
CASSLRTGTLYEQYF
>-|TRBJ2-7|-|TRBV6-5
TGTGCCAGCAGTTACTTCGCGGGGGCGAGTGAGCAGTACTTC
CASSYFAGASEQYF
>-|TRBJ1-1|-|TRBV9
TGTGCCAGCAGCCCCCCCTTGAGGGAGAACACTGAAGCTTTCTTT
CASSPPLRENTEAFF
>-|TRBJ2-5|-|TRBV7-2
TGTGCCACCACCTCTTGGGGGGGGGCCGTTGAGACCCAGTACTTC
CATTSWGGAVETQYF
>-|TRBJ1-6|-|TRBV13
TGTGCCAGCAGCTTTCCAACAGGGAAGGATTCACCCCTCCACTTT
CASSFPTGKDSPLHF
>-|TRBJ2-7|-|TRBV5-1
TGCGCCAGCAGGCGGGCTATGGGTAGGTACGAGCAGTACTTC
CASRRAMGRYEQYF
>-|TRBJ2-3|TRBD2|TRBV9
TGTGCCAGCACCCGATGGGGGGGATTAGATACGCAGTATTTT
CASTRWGGLDTQYF
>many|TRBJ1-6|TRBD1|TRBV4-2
TGTGCCAGCAGCCATAGGGACTTGCGGACAGGGCGTATACGGAATTCACCCCTCCACTTT
CASSHRDLRTGRIRNSPLHF
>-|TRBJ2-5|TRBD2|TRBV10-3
TGTGCCACGACAAGGGGACTAGCGGGGGGCGATGCCCAGACCCAGTACTTC
CATTRGLAGGDAQTQYF